Sequencing of this T cell receptor (beta chain) was carried out in a study of cytomegalovirus exposure and HLA in healthy donors. Only a few counts were recorded for this clone. Its antigen remains unidentified. Study-wide points: In a later analysis, most CMV-associated TCR beta chains appeared HLA-restricted.

The PCR used 60 Vbeta and 13 Jbeta primers. The data were produced by immunoSEQ multiplex PCR, yet TCRdb's version contains in-frame clones alone and is incomplete. The data show some 76,000 clones, more than 60% seen once. Germline V gives CDR1 KGHSH, CDR2 LQKENI. The CDR3 contains 12 residues. The ends were cut back, 6 bases at V and 1 base at J, with 3 bases in the middle. J is TRBJ2-2 and V is TRBV18; D unresolved. Sequenced material: PBMCs. The clonotype comes from a male donor in good health and CMV-seropositive. CDR3 in amino acids: CASSRNTGELFF. In DNA form, the CDR3 reads TGTGCCAGCTCTCGGAACACCGGGGAGCTGTTTTTT.